Following are 27 T cell receptor beta chains from one sample sequenced in a study of CD8+ T cells in alopecia areata (dated by TCRdb to the late 2010s). The library relied on the immunoSEQ multiplex PCR assay. RNA was extracted from all samples and reverse transcribed into cDNA, which served as template for TCR sequencing. In TCRdb, the immuneACCESS table is reduced to in-frame sequences with V and J assigned. These tables do not hold every clone; where another copy was compared, an unresolved V gene accounts for under half, and the others remain unexplained. This sample lists more than 95,000 clones; roughly two fifths were detected once. Approximately 1.4% of the sample lies in the top ten. Sequencing used CD4+ T cells sorted from blood. The receptors originated from a human donor with alopecia areata.

The sample holds a few counts of this clone. The chain uses TRBV4-2 and TRBJ2-1; TRBD1 aligns across 8 bases. This CDR3 has 19 residues. Germline assignment: CDR1 LGHNA and CDR2 YNFKEQ. Trimming cost V 0 bases and J 4 bases; bases outside gene matches: 14. CDR3 nucleotides: TGTGCCAGCAGCCAAGAGGGGGGAATCGAGGACAGGGTTTACAATGAGCAGTTCTTC. This gives the protein CASSQEGGIEDRVYNEQFF.

The chain has TRBV11-2 and TRBJ2-3, with D hard to call. CDR3 size: 14 residues. The germline V gene encodes CDR1 SGHAT and CDR2 FQNNGV. Trimming removed 2 bases from V and 0 bases from J, with 6 bases in between. The CDR3 region is CASSLMSSTDTQYF. The CDR3 coding sequence is TGTGCCAGCAGCTTAATGTCCAGCACAGATACGCAGTATTTT. The full variable domain, rest sourced from reference TRBV11-2 and TRBJ2-3, is EAGVAQSPRYKIIEKRQSVAFWCNPISGHATLYWYQQILGQGPKLLIQFQNNGVVDDSQLPKDRFSAERLKGVDSTLKIQPAKLEDSAVYLCASSLMSSTDTQYFGPGTRLTVL.

The J gene is TRBJ2-3, the V gene TRBV5-1, with D hard to call. Germline V gives CDR1 SGHRS, CDR2 YFSETQ. V shed 0 bases and J shed 3 bases, with 8 bases lying between them. The CDR3 runs to 14 residues. As DNA, the CDR3 is TGCGCCAGCAGCTTGGTGTTTCTGACAGATACGCAGTATTTT. Protein sequence: CASSLVFLTDTQYF.

The V and J genes are TRBV5-1 and TRBJ2-2, with D perhaps TRBD1 (5 bases). The CDR3 length is 15 residues. Looked up from germline, CDR1 is SGHRS and CDR2 is YFSETQ. V lost 1 base to trimming and J lost 1 base, with 8 bases between them. CDR3 nucleotide sequence: TGCGCCAGCAGCTTGTCGCAGGGGAACACCGGGGAGCTGTTTTTT. Its translation: CASSLSQGNTGELFF. Full variable domain (missing parts from reference TRBV5-1 and TRBJ2-2): KAGVTQTPRYLIKTRGQQVTLSCSPISGHRSVSWYQQTPGQGLQFLFEYFSETQRNKGNFPGRFSGRQFSNSRSEMNVSTLELGDSALYLCASSLSQGNTGELFFGEGSRLTVL.

This clone was detected a few times. The chain is built from TRBV11-2 and TRBJ2-7, with a weak D call TRBD1 (6 bases). Germline V gives CDR1 SGHAT, CDR2 FQNNGV. V gave up 1 base and J gave up 7 bases, with 23 bases separating them. CDR3 length: 17 amino acids. The CDR3 bases are TGTGCCAGCAGCTTAGTGTTCCGAAGAGGGGGTCCGGTTGAGCAGTACTTC. It encodes CASSLVFRRGGPVEQYF.

About this clone: The junction shows a germline mismatch at one end, possibly a read error. The chain combines TRBV5-4 with TRBJ1-6; D unclear. This CDR3 has 18 residues. The germline V gene has CDR1 SGHNT and CDR2 YYREEE (reference sequence). CDR3 sequence reads: CASSLLKTDPIIHPSMPF. The CDR3 DNA is TGTGCCAGCAGCTTGCTCAAGACGGATCCTATAATTCACCCCTCCATGCCCTTT.

V gene TRBV30 combines with J gene TRBJ2-1, with 8 bases matching TRBD1. The ends lost 1 base at V and 10 bases at J; junction bases unmatched: 6. This CDR3 contains 13 residues. The germline V gene encodes CDR1 GTSNPN and CDR2 SVGIG (reference sequence). The CDR3 here is CAWSDRGFGEQFF. For the CDR3, the DNA is TGTGCCTGGAGTGACAGGGGGTTTGGGGAGCAGTTCTTC.

In this sample, this clone turned up a few times. As DNA, the CDR3 is TGTGCCAGCTCACGGACTAGCGGTGACACCGGGGAGCTGTTTTTT. Protein: CASSRTSGDTGELFF. The chain links TRBV18 to TRBJ2-2; 10 positions match TRBD2. CDR1 is KGHSH, CDR2 LQKENI, per germline. The CDR3 sequence is 15 residues long. With 4 bases clipped from V and 3 bases from J, the junction kept 2 bases outside the gene matches.

The rearrangement links TRBV5-4 to TRBJ1-2; 7 bases align to TRBD1. V gave up 1 base and J gave up 4 bases; unmatched junction bases: 13. The germline gives CDR1 SGHNT, CDR2 YYREEE (reference sequence). This CDR3 has 17 amino acids. CDR3 bases: TGTGCCAGCAGCTTGCCGAGAGGACAGGAAGGGGGCTATGGCTACACCTTC. It specifies CASSLPRGQEGGYGYTF.

This clone was seen once. The chain recombines TRBV2 with TRBJ2-7, with a weak D call TRBD2 (6 bases). There are 15 residues in the CDR3. The germline V gene has CDR1 SNHLY and CDR2 FYNNEI. Trimming took off 5 bases at V and 4 bases at J, with 18 bases between the two ends. This chain's CDR3 is CASSTGTHGVYEQYF. The CDR3 bases are TGTGCCAGCAGTACCGGGACTCATGGGGTTTACGAGCAGTACTTC.

V and J are TRBV7-9 and TRBJ2-2; possibly TRBD2 for D (5 bases). V lost 5 bases and J 7 bases, leaving 8 bases between the germline ends. The CDR3 sequence is 12 residues long. Germline CDR1 and CDR2: SEHNR and FQNEAQ (reference sequence). CDR3 in DNA: TGTGCCAGCAGCCGAACTAGCGGGGAGCTGTTTTTT. As protein: CASSRTSGELFF. Full variable domain (outside the CDR3, taken from reference TRBV7-9 and TRBJ2-2): DTGVSQNPRHKITKRGQNVTFRCDPISEHNRLYWYRQTLGQGPEFLTYFQNEAQLEKSRLLSDRFSAERPKGSFSTLEIQRTEQGDSAMYLCASSRTSGELFFGEGSRLTVL.

This chain joins TRBV28 and TRBJ2-3; D ambiguous. V lost 4 bases, J lost 2 bases, and 10 bases lay in between. Germline CDR1 and CDR2: MDHEN and SYDVKM. The CDR3 has 14 residues. The CDR3, as DNA: TGTGCCAGCAGTTCGGAACGGGTCACAGATACGCAGTATTTT. Its translation is CASSSERVTDTQYF. The entire variable domain, with the rest obtained from reference TRBV28 and TRBJ2-3, is as follows: DVKVTQSSRYLVKRTGEKVFLECVQDMDHENMFWYRQDPGLGLRLIYFSYDVKMKEKGDIPEGYSVSREKKERFSLILESASTNQTSMYLCASSSERVTDTQYFGPGTRLTVL.

This clone is a singleton in its sample. The chain combines TRBV29-1 with TRBJ2-6; D gene uncertain. The V and J ends lost 6 bases and 1 base respectively, with 7 bases between them. Per the germline V gene, CDR1 is SQVTM and CDR2 is ANQGSEA. This CDR3 region has 13 residues. The CDR3 DNA follows: TGCAGCGTCCTCCTGTCTGGGGCCAACGTCCTGACTTTC. Encoded protein: CSVLLSGANVLTF.

This rearrangement joins TRBV29-1 to TRBJ2-1; TRBD1 agrees at 9 bases. J lost 8 bases, V lost 3 bases, and 8 bases had no gene match. Per the germline V gene, CDR1 is SQVTM and CDR2 is ANQGSEA. This CDR3 comprises 14 residues. CDR3 bases: TGCAGCGTTGATCGGACAGGGGATCGGTATGAGCAGTTCTTC. This gives the protein CSVDRTGDRYEQFF.

This clone turned up a few times. The V gene is TRBV7-2, the J gene TRBJ2-3; 10 bases agree with TRBD1. Germline CDR1 and CDR2: SGHTA and FQGNSA. The CDR3 loop spans 14 amino acids. V shed 5 bases, J shed 8 bases, and the junction held 7 bases outside the gene matches. CDR3 region: CASSVGTGEGTQYF. CDR3 coding DNA: TGTGCCAGCAGCGTCGGGACAGGGGAGGGTACGCAGTATTTT.

This clone was counted between two and nine times. The J gene is TRBJ2-5, the V gene TRBV5-1; D possibly corresponds to TRBD2 (5 bases). Germline assignment: CDR1 SGHRS and CDR2 YFSETQ. The ends were cut back, 0 bases at V and 5 bases at J, with 17 bases in the middle. The CDR3 sequence is 16 residues long. Written as DNA, the CDR3 is TGCGCCAGCAGCTTGGTATTTGGGAGATGGAAGGAGACCCAGTACTTC. This codes for CASSLVFGRWKETQYF.

The rearrangement uses TRBV5-4 and TRBJ2-5; tentatively, D is TRBD1 (5 bases). Per germline, CDR1 SGHNT and CDR2 YYREEE (reference sequence). V lost 2 bases to trimming and J lost 7 bases, with 12 bases between them. The CDR3 is 13 amino acids. CDR3 residues: CASSLTGLGTQYF. Here the CDR3 DNA reads TGTGCCAGCAGCTTAACAGGTCTTGGGACCCAGTACTTC.

V is TRBV18 and J is TRBJ1-6; TRBD1 agrees at 9 bases. J lost 8 bases, V lost 1 base, and 9 bases had no gene match. This CDR3 has 17 amino acids. Per the germline V gene, CDR1 is KGHSH and CDR2 is LQKENI. The CDR3 loop reads CASSPLRDRGEDSPLHF. The CDR3 region has the DNA TGTGCCAGCTCACCACTGAGAGACAGGGGGGAAGATTCACCCCTCCACTTT.

The V call is TRBV7-6, the J call TRBJ1-6; D might be TRBD1 (5 bases). This CDR3 is built from 16 residues. Trimming left V 4 bases short and J 3 bases short, with 13 bases between. Germline values: CDR1 SGHVS, CDR2 FNYEAQ. In DNA, the CDR3 is TGTGCCAGCAGCTCCCAGGGCGGAGTCTATAATTCACCCCTCCACTTT. Its translation: CASSSQGGVYNSPLHF.

The V call is TRBV15, the J call TRBJ1-1; no clear D gene. CDR3 length equals 13 residues. The V end lost 3 bases, the J end lost 4 bases, and 9 bases lay between the germline ends. From germline, CDR1 is LNHNV and CDR2 YYDKDF (reference sequence). For the CDR3, the DNA is TGTGCCACCAGCAGCCTTATGTCCACTGAAGCTTTCTTT. Translating gives CATSSLMSTEAFF. The full variable domain, its missing parts supplied by reference TRBV15 and TRBJ1-1, is DAMVIQNPRYQVTQFGKPVTLSCSQTLNHNVMYWYQQKSSQAPKLLFHYYDKDFNNEADTPDNFQSRRPNTSFCFLDIRSPGLGDTAMYLCATSSLMSTEAFFGQGTRLTVV.

This clone was found a few times. The chain joins TRBV15 to TRBJ2-5; D possibly corresponds to TRBD2 (5 bases). This CDR3 has 15 amino acids. Germline CDR1 LNHNV, CDR2 YYDKDF (reference sequence). V was trimmed by 0 bases and J by 0 bases, leaving 8 bases between them. The CDR3 loop is CATSRDPGYQETQYF. The CDR3 bases are TGTGCCACCAGCAGAGACCCGGGATACCAAGAGACCCAGTACTTC. The full variable domain, completed using reference TRBV15 and TRBJ2-5, is DAMVIQNPRYQVTQFGKPVTLSCSQTLNHNVMYWYQQKSSQAPKLLFHYYDKDFNNEADTPDNFQSRRPNTSFCFLDIRSPGLGDTAMYLCATSRDPGYQETQYFGPGTRLLVL.

This clone was seen a few times. The chain employs TRBV7-2 and TRBJ2-2; no clear D. The germline V and J ends were trimmed by 5 bases and 3 bases, with 10 bases remaining between them. The CDR3 contains 14 residues. Per germline, CDR1 SGHTA and CDR2 FQGNSA. The CDR3 nucleotides read TGTGCCAGCAGCGTCATTAGGGACACCGGGGAGCTGTTTTTT. The encoded protein is CASSVIRDTGELFF.

The chain links TRBV27 to TRBJ2-7; the D gene is possibly TRBD2 (6 bases). Germline V gene lookup returns CDR1 MNHEY and CDR2 SMNVEV (reference sequence). The CDR3 sequence is 14 residues long. Deletions cut 2 bases from V and 3 bases from J, with 11 bases between. CDR3 residues: CASSLGDGGYEQYF. In DNA, the CDR3 is TGTGCCAGCAGTTTAGGGGACGGGGGCTACGAGCAGTACTTC.

The rearrangement uses TRBV7-9 and TRBJ2-1; 8 nucleotides align to TRBD2. Germline V gene sequence: CDR1 SEHNR, CDR2 FQNEAQ (reference sequence). The CDR3 contains 14 residues. Trimming cost V 5 bases and J 8 bases; bases outside gene matches: 8. The chain's CDR3 is CASSVSGRRHEQFF. The CDR3 bases are TGTGCCAGCAGCGTAAGCGGGAGACGGCATGAGCAGTTCTTC.

The V gene is TRBV30, the J gene TRBJ2-3, with a possible D match to TRBD1 (5 bases). Germline V gene data show CDR1 as GTSNPN and CDR2 as SVGIG (reference sequence). The length of the CDR3 is 13 residues. The V end lost 5 bases, the J end lost 2 bases, and 11 bases lay between the germline ends. CDR3 in DNA: TGTGCCTGGGCACAGGCTAACACAGATACGCAGTATTTT. This translates into CAWAQANTDTQYF.

The chain combines TRBV6-5 with TRBJ2-2; a weak D match, TRBD1 (6 bases). CDR1 is MNHEY and CDR2 is SVGAGI in the germline V gene. The CDR3 is 15 residues long. V shed 6 bases and J shed 0 bases, with 11 bases lying between them. Here the CDR3 DNA reads TGTGCCAGCAGCAAGGACAGAGCGAACACCGGGGAGCTGTTTTTT. Encoded protein: CASSKDRANTGELFF.

This chain links TRBV6-6 with TRBJ2-5; tentatively, D is TRBD2 (5 bases). CDR3 length: 14 amino acids. Trimming stripped 7 bases from V and 6 bases from J, with 18 bases between. CDR1 MNHNY and CDR2 SVGAGI come from the germline V gene (reference sequence). CDR3 bases: TGTGCCAGCACTATAACGAGGGATAAGAAGACCCAGTACTTC. Amino acids: CASTITRDKKTQYF.